This TCR beta chain was obtained from a study of cytomegalovirus exposure and HLA in healthy donors. Primers for the PCR totalled 60 Vbeta and 13 Jbeta. Profiling relied on immunoSEQ multiplex PCR, and the TCRdb table lists in-frame clones only, not all of them. The sample holds 150,000 to 200,000 clones, 75% to 80% seen once. V trimming: 4 bases; J trimming: 3 bases; junction bases outside the gene matches: 6. CDR3 length: 14 amino acids. Germline V gives CDR1 GTSNPN, CDR2 SVGIG (reference sequence). Sampled while nominally healthy, donors likely had unrecorded immune exposures. The chain joins TRBV30 to TRBJ2-3; 8 positions agree with TRBD1. The sequenced sample consisted of PBMCs. The sequence came from a man in his fifties in good health and CMV-seropositive. The CDR3 coding sequence is TGTGCCTGGATGGCAGGGGGCGGGACAGATACGCAGTATTTT. It is translated as CAWMAGGGTDTQYF.